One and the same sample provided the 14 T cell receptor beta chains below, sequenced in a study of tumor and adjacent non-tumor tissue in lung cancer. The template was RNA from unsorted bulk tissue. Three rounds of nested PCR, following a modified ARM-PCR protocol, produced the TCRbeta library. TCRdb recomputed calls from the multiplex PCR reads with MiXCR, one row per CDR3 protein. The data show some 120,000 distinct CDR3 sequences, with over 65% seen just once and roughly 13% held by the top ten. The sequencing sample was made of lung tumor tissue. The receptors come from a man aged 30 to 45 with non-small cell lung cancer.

The CDR3 protein is CASSSARGYNEQFF. The CDR3, as DNA: TGTGCCAGCAGTTCGGCACGGGGCTACAATGAGCAGTTCTTC. This chain connects TRBV6-2 or TRBV6-3 to TRBJ2-1, with D possibly matching TRBD2 (5 bases). This CDR3 is built from 14 residues. The V end was cut by 4 bases, the J end by 3 bases, with 10 bases between. Germline V gene sequence: CDR1 MNHEY, CDR2 SVGEGT.

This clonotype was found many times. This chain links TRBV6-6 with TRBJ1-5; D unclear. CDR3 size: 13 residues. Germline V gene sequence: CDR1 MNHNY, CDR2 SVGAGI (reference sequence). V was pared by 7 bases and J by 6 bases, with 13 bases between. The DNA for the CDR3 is TGTGCCAGCACCCCGATGGCCGGTCAGCCCCAGCATTTT. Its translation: CASTPMAGQPQHF.

For the CDR3, the DNA is TGTGCCAGCACCCGAAATGAAAGGGGGTCACCCCTCCACTTT. Residues: CASTRNERGSPLHF. V and J are TRBV5-4 and TRBJ1-6, with D tentatively TRBD1 (6 bases). Germline V gives CDR1 SGHNT, CDR2 YYREEE (reference sequence). The ends were cut back, 6 bases at V and 10 bases at J, with 17 bases in the middle. This CDR3 region has 14 residues.

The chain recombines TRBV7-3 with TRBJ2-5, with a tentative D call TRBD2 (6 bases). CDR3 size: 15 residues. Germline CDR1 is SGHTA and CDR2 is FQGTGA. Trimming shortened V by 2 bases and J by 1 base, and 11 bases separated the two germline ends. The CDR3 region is CASSLWAGTQETQYF. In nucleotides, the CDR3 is TGTGCCAGCAGCTTATGGGCGGGGACCCAAGAGACCCAGTACTTC.

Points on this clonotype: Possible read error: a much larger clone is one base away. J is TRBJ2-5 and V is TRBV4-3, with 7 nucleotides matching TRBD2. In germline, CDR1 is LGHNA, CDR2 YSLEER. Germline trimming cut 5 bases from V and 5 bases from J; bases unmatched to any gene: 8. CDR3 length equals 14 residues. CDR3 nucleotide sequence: TGCGCCAGCAGCAAGATGACTAGCAGCGAGACCCAGTACTTC. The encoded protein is CASSKMTSSETQYF.

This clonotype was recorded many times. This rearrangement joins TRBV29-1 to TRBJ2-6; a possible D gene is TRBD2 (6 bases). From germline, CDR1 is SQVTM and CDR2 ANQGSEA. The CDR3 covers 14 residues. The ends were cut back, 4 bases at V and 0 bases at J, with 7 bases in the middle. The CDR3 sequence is CSVGGGSGANVLTF. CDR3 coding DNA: TGCAGCGTTGGGGGAGGCTCTGGGGCCAACGTCCTGACTTTC.

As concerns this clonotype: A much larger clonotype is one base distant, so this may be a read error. For the CDR3, the DNA is TGTGCCAGCGGCTTGTTGCAGGGTTCAGATACGCAGTATTTT. This sequence encodes CASGLLQGSDTQYF. The chain carries TRBV5-4 and TRBJ2-3; possible D gene TRBD1, 5 bases. Germline V gives CDR1 SGHNT, CDR2 YYREEE (reference sequence). This CDR3 comprises 14 residues.

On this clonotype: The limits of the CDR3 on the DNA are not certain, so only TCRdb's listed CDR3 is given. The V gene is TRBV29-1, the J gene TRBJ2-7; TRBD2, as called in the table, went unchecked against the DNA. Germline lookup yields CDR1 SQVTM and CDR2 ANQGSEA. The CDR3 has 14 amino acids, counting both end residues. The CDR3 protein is CSVAGGSPPYKQHF.

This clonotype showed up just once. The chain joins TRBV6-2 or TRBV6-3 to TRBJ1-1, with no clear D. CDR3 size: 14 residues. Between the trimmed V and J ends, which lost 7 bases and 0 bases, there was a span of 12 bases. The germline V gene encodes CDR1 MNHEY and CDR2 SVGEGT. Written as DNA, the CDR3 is TGTGCCAGCACTGAGGCTACGCTGAACACTGAAGCTTTCTTT. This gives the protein CASTEATLNTEAFF.

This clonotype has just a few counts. The DNA for the CDR3 is TGTGCCTGTCACGGGGCCGATGGGAAACTGTTTTTT. This gives the protein CACHGADGKLFF. The gene calls are TRBV6-6 and TRBJ1-4; D possibly corresponds to TRBD1 (5 bases). The CDR3 runs to 12 residues. Trimming left V 11 bases short and J 11 bases short, with 18 bases between. The V gene's germline CDR1 is MNHNY and CDR2 SVGAGI (reference sequence).

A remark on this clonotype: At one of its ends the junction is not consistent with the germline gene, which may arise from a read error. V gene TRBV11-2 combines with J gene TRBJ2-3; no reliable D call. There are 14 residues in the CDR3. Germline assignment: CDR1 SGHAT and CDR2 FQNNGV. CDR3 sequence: CASNLLDSTDTQYF. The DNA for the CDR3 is TGTGCCAGCAACTTATTAGACAGCACAGATACGCAGTATTTT.

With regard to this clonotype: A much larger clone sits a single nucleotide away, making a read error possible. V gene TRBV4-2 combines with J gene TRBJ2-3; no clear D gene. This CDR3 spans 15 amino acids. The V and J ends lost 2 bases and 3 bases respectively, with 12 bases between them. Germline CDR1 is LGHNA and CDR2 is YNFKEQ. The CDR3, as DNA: TGTGCCAGCAGCCAACGCATGGCTCAGACAGATACGCAGTATTTT. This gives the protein CASSQRMAQTDTQYF.

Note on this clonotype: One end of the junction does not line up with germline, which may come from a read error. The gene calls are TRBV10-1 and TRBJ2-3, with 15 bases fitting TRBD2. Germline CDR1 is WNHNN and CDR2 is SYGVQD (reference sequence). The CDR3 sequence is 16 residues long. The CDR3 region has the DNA TGCGCCAACAGCCCGGGACTAGCGGGAGGACCAGATACGCAATATTTT. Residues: CANSPGLAGGPDTQYF.

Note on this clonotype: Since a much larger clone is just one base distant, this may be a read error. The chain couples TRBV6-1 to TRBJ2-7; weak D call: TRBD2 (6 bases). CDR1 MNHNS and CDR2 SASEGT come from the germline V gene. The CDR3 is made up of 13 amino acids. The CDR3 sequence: CTTLNRDFHEQYF. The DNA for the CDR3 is TGTACCACTCTTAACCGGGACTTCCACGAGCAGTACTTC.